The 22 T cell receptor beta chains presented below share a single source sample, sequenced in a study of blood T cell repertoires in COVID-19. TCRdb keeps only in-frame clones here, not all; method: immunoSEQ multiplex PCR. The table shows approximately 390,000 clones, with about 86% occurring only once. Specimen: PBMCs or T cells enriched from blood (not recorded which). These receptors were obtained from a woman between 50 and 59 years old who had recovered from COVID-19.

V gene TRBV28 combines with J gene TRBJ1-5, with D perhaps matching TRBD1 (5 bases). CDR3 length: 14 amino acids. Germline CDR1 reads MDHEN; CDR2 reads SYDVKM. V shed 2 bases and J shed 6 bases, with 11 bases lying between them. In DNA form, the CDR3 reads TGTGCCAGCAGTTTAGGGGGGTTGGGTCAGCCCCAGCATTTT. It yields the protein CASSLGGLGQPQHF.

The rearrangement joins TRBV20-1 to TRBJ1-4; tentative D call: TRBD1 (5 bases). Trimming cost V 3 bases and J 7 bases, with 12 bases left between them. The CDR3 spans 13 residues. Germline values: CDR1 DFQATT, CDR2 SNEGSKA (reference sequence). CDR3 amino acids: CSASLGEREKLFF. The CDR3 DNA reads TGCAGTGCTAGTCTAGGGGAACGTGAAAAACTGTTTTTT.

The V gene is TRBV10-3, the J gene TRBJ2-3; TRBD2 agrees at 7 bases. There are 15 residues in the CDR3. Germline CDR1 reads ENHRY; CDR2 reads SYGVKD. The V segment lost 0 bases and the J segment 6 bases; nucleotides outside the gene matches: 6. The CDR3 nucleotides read TGTGCCATCAGTGAGTCGTCTAGCGGCGGGGATACGCAGTATTTT. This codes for CAISESSSGGDTQYF.

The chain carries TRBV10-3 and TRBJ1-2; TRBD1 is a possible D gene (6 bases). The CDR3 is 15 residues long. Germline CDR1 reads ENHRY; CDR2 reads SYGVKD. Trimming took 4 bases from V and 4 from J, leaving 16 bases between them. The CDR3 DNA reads TGTGCCATCAGTGGGGGGACAAAGGACCCCTATGGCTACACCTTC. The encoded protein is CAISGGTKDPYGYTF.

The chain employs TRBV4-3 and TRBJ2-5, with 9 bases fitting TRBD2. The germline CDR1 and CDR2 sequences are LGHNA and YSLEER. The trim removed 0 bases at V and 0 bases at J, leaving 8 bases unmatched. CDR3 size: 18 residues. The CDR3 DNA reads TGCGCCAGCAGCCAAGAAAGCAGAAGCGGGGGGTACCAAGAGACCCAGTACTTC. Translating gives CASSQESRSGGYQETQYF.

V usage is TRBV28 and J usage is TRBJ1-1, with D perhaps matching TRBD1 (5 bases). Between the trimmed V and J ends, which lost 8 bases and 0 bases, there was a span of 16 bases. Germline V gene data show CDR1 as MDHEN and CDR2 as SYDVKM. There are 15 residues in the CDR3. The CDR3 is CASGGKWGMNTEAFF. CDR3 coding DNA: TGTGCCAGCGGAGGGAAATGGGGGATGAACACTGAAGCTTTCTTT.

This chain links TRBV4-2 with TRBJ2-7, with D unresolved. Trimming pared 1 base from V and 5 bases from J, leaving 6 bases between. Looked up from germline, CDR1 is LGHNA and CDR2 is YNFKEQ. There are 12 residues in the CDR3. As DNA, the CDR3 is TGTGCCAGCAGCCAAGGCCGGGACGAGCAGTACTTC. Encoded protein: CASSQGRDEQYF.

CDR3 residues: CASRDETGANTEAFF. As DNA, the CDR3 is TGTGCCAGCAGGGACGAGACAGGGGCTAACACTGAAGCTTTCTTT. This sequence joins TRBV2 and TRBJ1-1; 8 bases agree with TRBD1. The CDR3 runs 15 residues. Trimming at V came to 6 bases and at J to 2 bases, leaving 8 bases not matched to a gene. Per germline, CDR1 SNHLY and CDR2 FYNNEI.

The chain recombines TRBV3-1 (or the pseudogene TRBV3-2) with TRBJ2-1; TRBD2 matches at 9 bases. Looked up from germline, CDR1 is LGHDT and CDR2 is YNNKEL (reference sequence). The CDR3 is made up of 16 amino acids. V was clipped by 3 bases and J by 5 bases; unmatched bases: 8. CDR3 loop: CASSHSGLALHNEQFF. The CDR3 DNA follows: TGTGCCAGCAGCCACTCAGGACTAGCGCTCCACAATGAGCAGTTCTTC.

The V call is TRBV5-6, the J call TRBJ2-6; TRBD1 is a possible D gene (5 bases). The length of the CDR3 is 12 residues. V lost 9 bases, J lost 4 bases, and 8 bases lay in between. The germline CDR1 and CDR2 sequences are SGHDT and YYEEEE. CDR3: CATRAGANVLTF. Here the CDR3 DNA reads TGTGCCACCAGGGCCGGGGCCAACGTCCTGACTTTC.

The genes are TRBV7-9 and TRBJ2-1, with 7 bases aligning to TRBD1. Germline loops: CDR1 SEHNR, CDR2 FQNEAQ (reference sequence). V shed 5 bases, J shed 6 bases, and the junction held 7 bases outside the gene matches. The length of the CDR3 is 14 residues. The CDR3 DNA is TGTGCCAGCAGCCACCGGGACAGTTCCAATGAGCAGTTCTTC. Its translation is CASSHRDSSNEQFF. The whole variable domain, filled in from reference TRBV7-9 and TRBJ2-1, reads DTGVSQNPRHKITKRGQNVTFRCDPISEHNRLYWYRQTLGQGPEFLTYFQNEAQLEKSRLLSDRFSAERPKGSFSTLEIQRTEQGDSAMYLCASSHRDSSNEQFFGPGTRLTVL.

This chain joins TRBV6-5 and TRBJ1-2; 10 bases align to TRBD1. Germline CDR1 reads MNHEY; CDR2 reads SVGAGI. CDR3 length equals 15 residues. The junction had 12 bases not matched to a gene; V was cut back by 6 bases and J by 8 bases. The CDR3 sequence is CASRFLGTGDRGYTF. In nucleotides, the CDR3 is TGTGCCAGCAGGTTCCTTGGGACAGGGGATCGCGGCTACACCTTC.

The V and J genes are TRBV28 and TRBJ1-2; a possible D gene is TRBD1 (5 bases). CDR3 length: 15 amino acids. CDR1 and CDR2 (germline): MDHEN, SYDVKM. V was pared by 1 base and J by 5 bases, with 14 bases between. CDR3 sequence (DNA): TGTGCCAGCAGTTTATCTGGGTCCCGGGGGTATGGCTACACCTTC. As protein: CASSLSGSRGYGYTF.

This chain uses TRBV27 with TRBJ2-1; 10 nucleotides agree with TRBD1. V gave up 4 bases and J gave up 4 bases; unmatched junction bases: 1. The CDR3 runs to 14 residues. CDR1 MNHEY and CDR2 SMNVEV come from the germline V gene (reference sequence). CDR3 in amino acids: CASSWDRGYNEQFF. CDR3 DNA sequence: TGTGCCAGCAGTTGGGACAGGGGTTACAATGAGCAGTTCTTC.

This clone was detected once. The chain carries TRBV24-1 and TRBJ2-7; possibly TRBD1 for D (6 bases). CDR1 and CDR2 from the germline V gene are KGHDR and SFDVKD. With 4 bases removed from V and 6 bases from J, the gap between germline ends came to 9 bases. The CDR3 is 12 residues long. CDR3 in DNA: TGTGCCACCAGTGAGGGGGCGGGCGAGCAGTACTTC. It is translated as CATSEGAGEQYF.

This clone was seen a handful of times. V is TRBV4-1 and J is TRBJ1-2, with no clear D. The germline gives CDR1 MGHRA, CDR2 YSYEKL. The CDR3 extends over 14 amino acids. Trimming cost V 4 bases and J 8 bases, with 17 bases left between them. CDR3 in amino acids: CASSRTYGDDGYTF. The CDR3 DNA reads TGCGCCAGCAGCCGAACATATGGAGATGACGGCTACACCTTC.

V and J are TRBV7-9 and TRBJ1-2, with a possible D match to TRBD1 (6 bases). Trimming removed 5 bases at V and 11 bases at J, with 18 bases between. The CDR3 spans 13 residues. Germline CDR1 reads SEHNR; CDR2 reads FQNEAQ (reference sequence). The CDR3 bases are TGTGCCAGCAGCCTTCGGACAGATACCGTATACACCTTC. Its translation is CASSLRTDTVYTF.

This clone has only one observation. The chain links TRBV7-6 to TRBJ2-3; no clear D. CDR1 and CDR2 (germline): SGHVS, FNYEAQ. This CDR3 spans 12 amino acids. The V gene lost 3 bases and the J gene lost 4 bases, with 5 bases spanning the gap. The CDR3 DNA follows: TGTGCCAGCAGCTTTCCCGCAGATACGCAGTATTTT. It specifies CASSFPADTQYF.

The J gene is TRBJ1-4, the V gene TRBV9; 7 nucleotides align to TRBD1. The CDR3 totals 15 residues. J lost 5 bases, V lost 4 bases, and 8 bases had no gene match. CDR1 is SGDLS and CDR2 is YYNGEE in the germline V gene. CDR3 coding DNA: TGTGCCAGCAGCTCCACAGGGGCCACGAATGAAAAACTGTTTTTT. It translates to CASSSTGATNEKLFF.

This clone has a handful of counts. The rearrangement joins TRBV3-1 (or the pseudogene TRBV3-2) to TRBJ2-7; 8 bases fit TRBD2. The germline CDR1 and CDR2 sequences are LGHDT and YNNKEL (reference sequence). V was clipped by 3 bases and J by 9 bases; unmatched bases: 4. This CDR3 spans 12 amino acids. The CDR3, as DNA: TGTGCCAGCAGCCAGGGAGCGGGGGCGCAGTACTTC. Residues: CASSQGAGAQYF.

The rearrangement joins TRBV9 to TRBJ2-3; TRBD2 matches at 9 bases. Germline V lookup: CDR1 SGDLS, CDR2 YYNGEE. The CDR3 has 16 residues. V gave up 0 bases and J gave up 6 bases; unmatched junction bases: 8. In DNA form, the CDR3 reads TGTGCCAGCAGCGTAGTAGGGCGGGGGGGCTTGGATACGCAGTATTTT. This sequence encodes CASSVVGRGGLDTQYF.

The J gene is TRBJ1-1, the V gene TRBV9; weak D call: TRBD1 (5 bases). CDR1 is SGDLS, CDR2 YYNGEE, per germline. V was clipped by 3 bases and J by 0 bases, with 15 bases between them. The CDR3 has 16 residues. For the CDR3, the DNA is TGTGCCAGCAGCGCTGCAGGGTCGGCTGTGAACACTGAAGCTTTCTTT. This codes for CASSAAGSAVNTEAFF.